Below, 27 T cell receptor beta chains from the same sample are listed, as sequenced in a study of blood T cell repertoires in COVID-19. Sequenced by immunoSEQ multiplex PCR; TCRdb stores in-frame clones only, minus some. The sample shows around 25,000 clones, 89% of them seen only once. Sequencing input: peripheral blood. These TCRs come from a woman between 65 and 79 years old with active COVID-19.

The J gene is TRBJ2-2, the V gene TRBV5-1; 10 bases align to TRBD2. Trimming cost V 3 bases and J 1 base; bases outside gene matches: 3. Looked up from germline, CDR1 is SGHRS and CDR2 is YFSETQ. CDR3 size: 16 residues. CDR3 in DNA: TGCGCCAGCAGCTCACGACTAGCGGGGAACACCGGGGAGCTGTTTTTT. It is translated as CASSSRLAGNTGELFF.

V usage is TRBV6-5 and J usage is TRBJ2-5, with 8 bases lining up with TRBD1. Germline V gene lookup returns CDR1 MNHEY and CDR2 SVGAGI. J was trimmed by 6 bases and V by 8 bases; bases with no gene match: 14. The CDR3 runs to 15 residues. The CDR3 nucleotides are TGTGCCAGCTGGGAGGACAGGGCTATCAAGAAGACCCAGTACTTC. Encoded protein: CASWEDRAIKKTQYF.

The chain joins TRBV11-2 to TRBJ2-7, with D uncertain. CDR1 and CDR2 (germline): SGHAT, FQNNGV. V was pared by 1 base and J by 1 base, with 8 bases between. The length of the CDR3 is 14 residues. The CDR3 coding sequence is TGTGCCAGCAGCTTAGGTCGCGGATCCTACGAGCAGTACTTC. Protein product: CASSLGRGSYEQYF.

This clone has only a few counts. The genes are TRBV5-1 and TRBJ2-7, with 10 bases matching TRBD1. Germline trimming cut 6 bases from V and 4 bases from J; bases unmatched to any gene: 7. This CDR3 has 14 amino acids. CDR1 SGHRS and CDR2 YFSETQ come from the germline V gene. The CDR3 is CASKTGQGTYEQYF. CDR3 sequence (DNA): TGCGCCAGCAAGACGGGACAGGGGACGTACGAGCAGTACTTC.

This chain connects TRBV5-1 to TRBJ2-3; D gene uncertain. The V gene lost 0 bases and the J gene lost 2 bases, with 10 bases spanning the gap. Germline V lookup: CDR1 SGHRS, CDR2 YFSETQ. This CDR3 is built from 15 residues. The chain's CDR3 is CASSLAHQLTDTQYF. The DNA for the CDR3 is TGCGCCAGCAGCTTGGCTCACCAACTCACAGATACGCAGTATTTT. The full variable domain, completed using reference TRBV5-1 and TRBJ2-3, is KAGVTQTPRYLIKTRGQQVTLSCSPISGHRSVSWYQQTPGQGLQFLFEYFSETQRNKGNFPGRFSGRQFSNSRSEMNVSTLELGDSALYLCASSLAHQLTDTQYFGPGTRLTVL.

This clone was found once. The chain's CDR3 is CASSEAGATDTQYF. CDR3 coding DNA: TGTGCCAGCAGTGAGGCGGGGGCCACTGATACGCAGTATTTT. The V gene is TRBV6-4, the J gene TRBJ2-3; D is possibly TRBD2 (7 bases). The CDR3 runs 14 residues. V gave up 3 bases and J gave up 6 bases, with 13 bases separating them. CDR1 and CDR2 from the germline V gene are MRHNA and SNTAGT.

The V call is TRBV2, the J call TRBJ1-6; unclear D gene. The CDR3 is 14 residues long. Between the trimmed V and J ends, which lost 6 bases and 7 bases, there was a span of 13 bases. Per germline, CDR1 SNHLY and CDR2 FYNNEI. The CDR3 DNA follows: TGTGCCAGCAGACCGGAGTACCCCAATTCACCCCTCCACTTT. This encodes CASRPEYPNSPLHF. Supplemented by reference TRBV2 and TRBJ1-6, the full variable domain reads EPEVTQTPSHQVTQMGQEVILRCVPISNHLYFYWYRQILGQKVEFLVSFYNNEISEKSEIFDDQFSVERPDGSNFTLKIRSTKLEDSAMYFCASRPEYPNSPLHFGNGTRLTVT.

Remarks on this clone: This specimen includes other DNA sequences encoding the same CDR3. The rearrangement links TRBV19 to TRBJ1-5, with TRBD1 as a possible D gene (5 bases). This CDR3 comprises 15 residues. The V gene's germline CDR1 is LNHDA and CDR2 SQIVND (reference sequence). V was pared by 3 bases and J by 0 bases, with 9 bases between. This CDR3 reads CASSIGGYSNQPQHF. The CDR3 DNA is TGTGCCAGTAGTATCGGGGGTTATAGCAATCAGCCCCAGCATTTT.

CDR3 sequence reads: CASSFPGQGNTEAFF. For the CDR3, the DNA is TGCGCCAGCAGCTTTCCCGGACAGGGTAACACTGAAGCTTTCTTT. The chain is built from TRBV5-1 and TRBJ1-1, with TRBD1 matching 8 bases. V shed 2 bases and J 2 bases; nucleotides not matched to a gene: 5. From germline, CDR1 is SGHRS and CDR2 YFSETQ. The CDR3 totals 15 residues.

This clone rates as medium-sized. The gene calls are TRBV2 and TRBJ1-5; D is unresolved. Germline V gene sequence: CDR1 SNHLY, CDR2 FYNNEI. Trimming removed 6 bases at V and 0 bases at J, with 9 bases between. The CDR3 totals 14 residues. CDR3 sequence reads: CASSRLNSNQPQHF. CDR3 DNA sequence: TGTGCCAGCAGCAGACTGAATAGCAATCAGCCCCAGCATTTT. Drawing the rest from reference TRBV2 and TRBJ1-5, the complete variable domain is EPEVTQTPSHQVTQMGQEVILRCVPISNHLYFYWYRQILGQKVEFLVSFYNNEISEKSEIFDDQFSVERPDGSNFTLKIRSTKLEDSAMYFCASSRLNSNQPQHFGDGTRLSIL.

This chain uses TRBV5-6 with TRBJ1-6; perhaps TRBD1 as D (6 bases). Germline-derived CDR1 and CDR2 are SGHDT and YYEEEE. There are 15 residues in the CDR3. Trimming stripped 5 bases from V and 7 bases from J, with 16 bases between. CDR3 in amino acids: CASRPDRIWNSPLHF. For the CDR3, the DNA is TGTGCCAGCAGACCCGACAGGATTTGGAATTCACCCCTCCACTTT. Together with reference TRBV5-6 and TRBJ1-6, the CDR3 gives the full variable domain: DAGVTQSPTHLIKTRGQQVTLRCSPKSGHDTVSWYQQALGQGPQFIFQYYEEEERQRGNFPDRFSGHQFPNYSSELNVNALLLGDSALYLCASRPDRIWNSPLHFGNGTRLTVT.

This CDR3 reads CASSLAGGLAYNEQFF. The CDR3 DNA reads TGCGCCAGCAGCTTGGCCGGGGGGCTGGCCTACAATGAGCAGTTCTTC. J is TRBJ2-1 and V is TRBV5-1, with TRBD2 as a possible D gene (7 bases). Germline V lookup: CDR1 SGHRS, CDR2 YFSETQ. The V end lost 0 bases, the J end lost 2 bases, and 12 bases lay between the germline ends. The CDR3 covers 16 residues.

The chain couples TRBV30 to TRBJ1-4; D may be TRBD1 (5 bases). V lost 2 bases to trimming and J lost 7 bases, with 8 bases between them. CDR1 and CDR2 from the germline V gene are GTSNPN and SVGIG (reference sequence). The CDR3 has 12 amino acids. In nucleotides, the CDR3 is TGTGCCTGGAGTAGACAGAGTGAAAAACTGTTTTTT. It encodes CAWSRQSEKLFF. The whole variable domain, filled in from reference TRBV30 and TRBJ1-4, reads SQTIHQWPATLVQPVGSPLSLECTVEGTSNPNLYWYRQAAGRGLQLLFYSVGIGQISSEVPQNLSASRPQDRQFILSSKKLLLSDSGFYLCAWSRQSEKLFFGSGTQLSVL.

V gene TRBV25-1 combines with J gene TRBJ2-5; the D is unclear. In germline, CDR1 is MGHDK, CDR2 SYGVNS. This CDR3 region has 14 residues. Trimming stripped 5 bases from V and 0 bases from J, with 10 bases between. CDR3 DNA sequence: TGTGCCAGCAGTACTCGCAGGTACCAAGAGACCCAGTACTTC. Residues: CASSTRRYQETQYF.

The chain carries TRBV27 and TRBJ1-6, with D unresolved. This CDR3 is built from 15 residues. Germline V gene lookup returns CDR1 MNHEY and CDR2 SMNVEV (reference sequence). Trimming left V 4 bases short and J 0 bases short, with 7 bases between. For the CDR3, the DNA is TGTGCCAGCAGTTCACAGAGCTCCTATAATTCACCCCTCCACTTT. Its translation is CASSSQSSYNSPLHF.

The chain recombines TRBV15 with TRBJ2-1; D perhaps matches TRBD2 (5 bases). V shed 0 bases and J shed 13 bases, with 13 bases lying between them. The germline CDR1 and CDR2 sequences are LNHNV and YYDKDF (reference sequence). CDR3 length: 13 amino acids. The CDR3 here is CATSRDLPRGQFF. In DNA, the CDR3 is TGTGCCACCAGCAGAGATTTACCCCGGGGACAGTTCTTC.

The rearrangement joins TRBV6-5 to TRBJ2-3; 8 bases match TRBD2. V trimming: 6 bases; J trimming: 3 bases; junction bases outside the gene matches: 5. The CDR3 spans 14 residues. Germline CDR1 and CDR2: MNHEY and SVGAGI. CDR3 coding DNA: TGTGCCAGCAGGCTAGCGGGTTGGACAGATACGCAGTATTTT. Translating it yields CASRLAGWTDTQYF.

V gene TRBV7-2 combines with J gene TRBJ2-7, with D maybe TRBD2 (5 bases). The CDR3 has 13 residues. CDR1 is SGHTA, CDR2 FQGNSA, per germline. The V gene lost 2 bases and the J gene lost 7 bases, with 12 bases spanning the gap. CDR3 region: CASSLFNGEEQYF. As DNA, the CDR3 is TGTGCCAGCAGCTTATTCAACGGGGAGGAGCAGTACTTC.

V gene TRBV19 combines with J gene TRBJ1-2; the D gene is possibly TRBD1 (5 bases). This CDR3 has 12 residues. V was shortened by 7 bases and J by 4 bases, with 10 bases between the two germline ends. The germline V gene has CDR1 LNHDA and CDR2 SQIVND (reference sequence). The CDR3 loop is CASTRAGYGYTF. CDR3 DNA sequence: TGTGCCAGTACCAGGGCCGGCTATGGCTACACCTTC.

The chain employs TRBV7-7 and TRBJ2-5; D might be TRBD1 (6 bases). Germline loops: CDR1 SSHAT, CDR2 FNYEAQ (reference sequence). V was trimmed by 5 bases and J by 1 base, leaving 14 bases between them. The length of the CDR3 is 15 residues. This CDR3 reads CASSETGHSQETQYF. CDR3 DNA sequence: TGTGCCAGCAGCGAAACAGGGCATTCCCAAGAGACCCAGTACTTC.

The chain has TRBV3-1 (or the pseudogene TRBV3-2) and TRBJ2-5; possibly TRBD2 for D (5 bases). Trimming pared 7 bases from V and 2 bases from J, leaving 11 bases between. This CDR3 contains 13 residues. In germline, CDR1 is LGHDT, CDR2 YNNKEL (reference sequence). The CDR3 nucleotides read TGTGCCAGCACCCGGACTGAGCAAGAGACCCAGTACTTC. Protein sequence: CASTRTEQETQYF.

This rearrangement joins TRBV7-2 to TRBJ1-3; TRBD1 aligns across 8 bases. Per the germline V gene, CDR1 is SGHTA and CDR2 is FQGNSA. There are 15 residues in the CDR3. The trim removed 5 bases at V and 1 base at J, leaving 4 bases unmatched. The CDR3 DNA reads TGTGCCAGCAGCAGTACAGGGGGTTCTGGAAACACCATATATTTT. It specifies CASSSTGGSGNTIYF.

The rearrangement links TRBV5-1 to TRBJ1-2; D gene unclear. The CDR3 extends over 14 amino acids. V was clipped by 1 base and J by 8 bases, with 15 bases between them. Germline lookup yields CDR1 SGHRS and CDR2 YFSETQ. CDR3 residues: CASSLSGEFGGYTF. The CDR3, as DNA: TGCGCCAGCAGCTTGAGTGGGGAGTTCGGGGGCTACACCTTC. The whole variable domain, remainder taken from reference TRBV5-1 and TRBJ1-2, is KAGVTQTPRYLIKTRGQQVTLSCSPISGHRSVSWYQQTPGQGLQFLFEYFSETQRNKGNFPGRFSGRQFSNSRSEMNVSTLELGDSALYLCASSLSGEFGGYTFGSGTRLTVV.

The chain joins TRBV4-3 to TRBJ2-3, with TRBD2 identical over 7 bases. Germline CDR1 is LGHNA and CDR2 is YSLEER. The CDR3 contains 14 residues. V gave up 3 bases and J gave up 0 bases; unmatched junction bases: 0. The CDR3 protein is CASSHGRSTDTQYF. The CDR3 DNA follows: TGCGCCAGCAGCCACGGGAGGAGCACAGATACGCAGTATTTT.

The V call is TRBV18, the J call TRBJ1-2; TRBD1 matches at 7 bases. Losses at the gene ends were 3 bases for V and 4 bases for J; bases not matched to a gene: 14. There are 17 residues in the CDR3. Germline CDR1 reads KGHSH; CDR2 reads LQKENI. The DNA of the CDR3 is TGTGCCAGCTCACCGAATCCCGGGACAGCGAGTTCCTATGGCTACACCTTC. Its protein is CASSPNPGTASSYGYTF.

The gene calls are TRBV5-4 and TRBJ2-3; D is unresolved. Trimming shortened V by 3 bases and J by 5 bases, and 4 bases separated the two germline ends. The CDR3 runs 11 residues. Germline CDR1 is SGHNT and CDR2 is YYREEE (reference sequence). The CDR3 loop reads CASSYLDTQYF. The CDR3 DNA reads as TGTGCCAGCAGCTACTTAGATACGCAGTATTTT.

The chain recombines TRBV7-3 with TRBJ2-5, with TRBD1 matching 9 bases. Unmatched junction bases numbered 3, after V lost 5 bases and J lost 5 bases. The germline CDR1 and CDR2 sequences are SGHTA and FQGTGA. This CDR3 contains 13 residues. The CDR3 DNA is TGTGCCAGCAGCCCCGGGACAGGGGAGACCCAGTACTTC. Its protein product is CASSPGTGETQYF.